Below, one T cell receptor (beta chain) is given with its context. Its cognate antigen is unknown. The data were obtained in a study of human T cells and chemical hapten exposure. Study as a whole: Small pooled library volume differences mainly caused per-sample TCR yield variation.

Specified time point: patch test 1, 2 weeks after DPC sensitization. The treatment: therapeutic diphenylcyclopropenone sensitization with weekly scalp DPC. TCRdb analysed the RACE reads with MiXCR anew, one entry per CDR3 protein. The sample carries roughly 82,000 distinct CDR3 sequences, about 12% recorded once. Whole-study results and caveats: Large CDR3 similarity clusters arose significantly more often from expanded TCRs than from controls.

The sequence came from a woman aged 60 to 75 with alopecia areata. Some clones in this sample may be carry-over from other donors' samples. This sample comprised whole blood, obtained in connection with sensitization to the hapten diphenylcyclopropenone (DPC).

CDR3 residues: CASSLGTSGGKWTQYF. Here the CDR3 DNA reads TGTGCCAGCAGCCTCGGGACTAGCGGGGGGAAATGGACCCAGTACTTC. V usage is TRBV14 and J usage is TRBJ2-5; 15 bases are a match to TRBD2. CDR1 SGHDN and CDR2 FVKESK come from the germline V gene. V shed 4 bases and J 7 bases; nucleotides not matched to a gene: 7. The CDR3 runs 16 residues.